The next 13 T cell receptor beta chains were all read from a single sample in a study of blood T cell repertoires in COVID-19. Sequencing used immunoSEQ multiplex PCR; TCRdb keeps in-frame clones, though not all of them. Of 200,000 to 300,000 clones detected, 88% appear once; the ten largest clones hold about 3.4%. What was sequenced was PBMCs or T cells enriched from blood (not recorded which). The receptors originated from a woman aged 35 to 49 who had been exposed to COVID-19.

The V gene is TRBV7-2, the J gene TRBJ1-6; 7 positions match TRBD1. There are 16 residues in the CDR3. J lost 10 bases, V lost 0 bases, and 9 bases had no gene match. Germline loops: CDR1 SGHTA, CDR2 FQGNSA. The CDR3 bases are TGTGCCAGCAGCTTAGCTAGGACAGGTCGACGGTCACCCCTCCACTTT. This gives the protein CASSLARTGRRSPLHF.

The J gene is TRBJ2-7, the V gene TRBV3-1 (or the pseudogene TRBV3-2), with a possible D match to TRBD1 (5 bases). Per germline, CDR1 LGHDT and CDR2 YNNKEL (reference sequence). The V and J ends lost 0 bases and 2 bases respectively, with 8 bases between them. CDR3 length: 14 amino acids. This CDR3 is CASSQEAGTYEQYF. The CDR3 DNA reads TGTGCCAGCAGCCAAGAGGCAGGGACCTACGAGCAGTACTTC.

The J gene is TRBJ2-1, the V gene TRBV5-5; TRBD2 might be the D (5 bases). Per germline, CDR1 SGHKS and CDR2 YYEKEE (reference sequence). The CDR3 is 16 amino acids. V was shortened by 4 bases and J by 4 bases, with 18 bases between the two germline ends. The CDR3, as DNA: TGTGCCAGCAGCCGGGATGCGGGCGGAACATACAATGAGCAGTTCTTC. Translated: CASSRDAGGTYNEQFF.

This chain connects TRBV19 to TRBJ2-3; the match to TRBD2 covers 8 bases. The germline gives CDR1 LNHDA, CDR2 SQIVND (reference sequence). V shed 9 bases, J shed 3 bases, and the junction held 26 bases outside the gene matches. The CDR3 contains 20 residues. CDR3 coding DNA: TGTGCCAGCGGGGGACTACCAGCGGGGGACGGTCTATCGGGGACAGATACGCAGTATTTT. Translation gives CASGGLPAGDGLSGTDTQYF.

The chain couples TRBV2 to TRBJ2-3; maybe TRBD1 (5 bases). CDR3 length: 15 amino acids. Germline V CDR1 and CDR2: SNHLY, FYNNEI. Trimming removed 8 bases from V and 0 bases from J, with 15 bases in between. The CDR3 loop is CASAPDTTSTDTQYF. CDR3 bases: TGTGCCAGCGCCCCGGACACCACTAGCACAGATACGCAGTATTTT.

In its sample, this clone was seen once. J is TRBJ2-1 and V is TRBV7-7, with D possibly being TRBD1 (7 bases). This CDR3 has 15 residues. The V end was cut by 1 base, the J end by 9 bases, with 16 bases between. The germline V gene has CDR1 SSHAT and CDR2 FNYEAQ (reference sequence). CDR3 sequence (DNA): TGTGCCAGCAGCTTAGGGCAGGGGGGATTGGGTGAGCAGTTCTTC. It specifies CASSLGQGGLGEQFF.

This clone was recorded a few times. The rearrangement uses TRBV10-1 and TRBJ2-7; 8 positions agree with TRBD1. The CDR3 is 20 amino acids. The V gene's germline CDR1 is WNHNN and CDR2 SYGVQD (reference sequence). The junction had 20 bases not matched to a gene; V was cut back by 2 bases and J by 2 bases. CDR3 region: CASSEAGQGRAVQPPYEQYV. The CDR3 bases are TGCGCCAGCAGTGAGGCTGGACAGGGCCGAGCGGTCCAACCACCCTACGAGCAGTACGTC.

This clone was detected only once. The chain has TRBV4-3 and TRBJ1-3; TRBD1 is a possible D gene (5 bases). Trimming left V 1 base short and J 4 bases short, with 20 bases between. The germline gives CDR1 LGHNA, CDR2 YSLEER. The CDR3 extends over 18 amino acids. The CDR3 nucleotides are TGCGCCAGCAGCCAAGCCGACCCCAAGGGGCTTTCAGGAAACACCATATATTTT. Amino acid sequence: CASSQADPKGLSGNTIYF.

The genes are TRBV12-3 or TRBV12-4 and TRBJ2-7; D gene uncertain. The V end was cut by 8 bases, the J end by 3 bases, with 8 bases between. The CDR3 covers 11 residues. CDR3 DNA sequence: TGTGCCAGCGGGCCCAACTACGAGCAGTACTTC. As protein: CASGPNYEQYF.

V and J are TRBV24-1 and TRBJ2-3, with D maybe TRBD2 (6 bases). CDR1 and CDR2 (germline): KGHDR, SFDVKD. V was pared by 9 bases and J by 4 bases, with 22 bases between. The CDR3 has 16 residues. The CDR3 region is CATSDTEGSLADTQYF. CDR3 in DNA: TGTGCCACCTCCGATACGGAGGGAAGTCTGGCAGATACGCAGTATTTT.

The chain carries TRBV9 and TRBJ2-3, with 8 bases fitting TRBD2. V lost 3 bases and J lost 4; bases outside the gene matches: 7. Germline values: CDR1 SGDLS, CDR2 YYNGEE. The CDR3 spans 15 residues. This CDR3 is CASSARGGLADTQYF. The DNA for the CDR3 is TGTGCCAGCAGCGCCCGGGGGGGGTTGGCAGATACGCAGTATTTT.

Only one count was recorded for this clone. The genes are TRBV4-3 and TRBJ2-1, with 9 bases aligning to TRBD2. The CDR3 length is 17 residues. The V segment lost 1 base and the J segment 6 bases; nucleotides outside the gene matches: 10. Germline V gene sequence: CDR1 LGHNA, CDR2 YSLEER. CDR3 sequence reads: CASSQAVKAGGGNEQFF. DNA for the CDR3: TGCGCCAGCAGCCAAGCCGTCAAAGCGGGAGGAGGCAATGAGCAGTTCTTC.

Only a few counts were recorded for this clone. The J gene is TRBJ1-1, the V gene TRBV6-5; D remains unclear. Trimming stripped 0 bases from V and 2 bases from J, with 10 bases between. The CDR3 runs 15 residues. Germline values: CDR1 MNHEY, CDR2 SVGAGI. The CDR3 here is CASSYSKQHNTEAFF. CDR3 sequence (DNA): TGTGCCAGCAGTTACTCGAAACAGCATAACACTGAAGCTTTCTTT.